These T cell receptor beta chains were read from a single sample in a study of blood T cell repertoires in COVID-19. Some clones are missing from TCRdb's copy, which holds only in-frame ones; the method was immunoSEQ multiplex PCR. The sample has about 120,000 clones, roughly 90% seen once. The sample comprised peripheral blood. These receptors all come from a man in his fifties or sixties with COVID-19, enrolled during active disease. Each CDR3 is given with its conserved first and last residue. Fields, in order: D gene, clone size, J gene, V gene, CDR3 DNA, CDR3 protein. The D gene is left open where the match is weak. Some rows have no size entry. The others give once, few or many, or a class for an expanded clone.

NA | NA | TRBJ2-5 | TRBV11-1 | TGTGCCAGCAGCCCGGAGGACCCCCCAGGGACCCAGTACTTC | CASSPEDPPGTQYF
TRBD1 | NA | TRBJ1-2 | TRBV10-3 | TGTGCCATCAGTGTGAATAAGGGGGCGCTGAATGGCTACACCTTC | CAISVNKGALNGYTF
TRBD1 | NA | TRBJ1-1 | TRBV19 | TGTGCCAGTAGTCTGTCGACAGGGGCTGGGGTTATGAACACTGAAGCTTTCTTT | CASSLSTGAGVMNTEAFF
NA | NA | TRBJ1-4 | TRBV19 | TGTGCCAGTATGCACGACGGGACTAATGAAAAACTGTTTTTT | CASMHDGTNEKLFF
TRBD1 | NA | TRBJ2-7 | TRBV19 | TGTGCCAGTAGCGGGACAGGGGGTTACGAGCAGTACTTC | CASSGTGGYEQYF
NA | NA | TRBJ1-4 | TRBV3-1/TRBV3-2 | TGTGCCAGCAGCCAAGAGGCAGGGAGGTCGGATGAAAAACTGTTTTTT | CASSQEAGRSDEKLFF
NA | once | TRBJ2-1 | TRBV12-3/TRBV12-4 | TGTGCCAGCAGTTTAGAGGGGGATGAGCAGTTCTTC | CASSLEGDEQFF
NA | NA | TRBJ1-1 | TRBV6-5 | TGTGCCATCAGGCGGGGGAGGGACACTGAAGCTTTCTTT | CAIRRGRDTEAFF
TRBD2 | once | TRBJ2-5 | TRBV28 | TGTGCCACCCGACTAGCGGTAAAAGAGACCCAGTACTTC | CATRLAVKETQYF
TRBD2 | once | TRBJ2-5 | TRBV28 | TGTGCCAGCAGTTCCCTTCTAGCGGGAGGGGAAGAGACCCAGTACTTC | CASSSLLAGGEETQYF
TRBD1 | NA | TRBJ1-4 | TRBV30 | TGTGCCTGGTCCCAAGACAGGGATGAAAAACTGTTTTTT | CAWSQDRDEKLFF
TRBD1 | NA | TRBJ2-1 | TRBV7-8 | TGTGCCAGCAGCTTAAGGACAGGGAATTATGGCAATGAGCAGTTCTTC | CASSLRTGNYGNEQFF
TRBD2 | NA | TRBJ2-1 | TRBV4-1 | TGCGCCAGCAGCCAAGATGAAGGTAGTGGAGGGAGGGATGAGCAGTTCTTC | CASSQDEGSGGRDEQFF
TRBD1 | NA | TRBJ2-1 | TRBV19 | TGTGCCAGTAGTTCGGAGGGGACAGGGGCGAAGAATGAGCAGTTCTTC | CASSSEGTGAKNEQFF
TRBD1 | NA | TRBJ1-1 | TRBV28 | TGTGCCAGCAGTTTATTAGGTTTAGGGACAGGGGGCGCTGGGAACACTGAAGCTTTCTTT | CASSLLGLGTGGAGNTEAFF
TRBD1 | once | TRBJ2-5 | TRBV29-1 | TGCAGCGTTGAAGATCACCCGGGACAGGGCCTACAAGAGACCCAGTACTTC | CSVEDHPGQGLQETQYF
NA | NA | TRBJ1-1 | TRBV20-1 | TGCAGTGCTAGAAGGGGCAGGGAAGCTTTCTTT | CSARRGREAFF
TRBD1 | NA | TRBJ2-7 | TRBV7-2 | TGTGCCAGCAGTCGGGACAGGGAATTATCCTACGAGCAGTACTTC | CASSRDRELSYEQYF
NA | NA | TRBJ1-3 | TRBV6-5 | TGTGCCAGCAGTCCATCGTTCAGCTCTGGAAACACCATATATTTT | CASSPSFSSGNTIYF
TRBD1 | NA | TRBJ2-7 | TRBV19 | TGTGCCAGTAGACCGACAGGGACCTACGAGCAGTACTTC | CASRPTGTYEQYF
NA | NA | TRBJ1-1 | TRBV18 | TGTGCCAGCTCACCACCGGCTGAAGGGGGCACTGAAGCTTTCTTT | CASSPPAEGGTEAFF
NA | NA | TRBJ1-1 | TRBV6-5 | TGTGCCAGCCTCCGAGGTGTGAACACTGAAGCTTTCTTT | CASLRGVNTEAFF
NA | NA | TRBJ1-1 | TRBV7-9 | TGTGCCGGACTCGCCACTTCGAACACTGAAGCTTTCTTT | CAGLATSNTEAFF
TRBD1 | few | TRBJ1-4 | TRBV6-5 | TGTGCCAGCAGTAGGGGACAGGGACTTAATGAAAAACTGTTTTTT | CASSRGQGLNEKLFF
TRBD1 | NA | TRBJ2-7 | TRBV18 | TGTGCCAGCTCACCACGGGATCGACAGGGGCGGTATTACGAGCAGTACTTC | CASSPRDRQGRYYEQYF
NA | once | TRBJ1-1 | TRBV6-2/TRBV6-3 | TGTGCCAGCAGTTCCCACGGACACTCGGGCACTGAAGCTTTCTTT | CASSSHGHSGTEAFF
NA | NA | TRBJ2-7 | TRBV5-1 | TGCGCCAGCAGCTGGGGGGACAGCTACGAGCAGTACTTC | CASSWGDSYEQYF
NA | NA | TRBJ1-2 | TRBV28 | TGTGCCAGCAGTTTAAGACAGCTCTCCTATGGCTACACCTTC | CASSLRQLSYGYTF
NA | NA | TRBJ1-1 | TRBV11-3 | TGTGCCAGCAGCTTCAGGTCGGGATTAGGCACTGAAGCTTTCTTT | CASSFRSGLGTEAFF
NA | NA | TRBJ1-3 | TRBV18 | TGTGCCAGCTCCCTCACTCCAAACAGTCTTAACGCTGGAAACACCATATATTTT | CASSLTPNSLNAGNTIYF
TRBD1 | NA | TRBJ1-2 | TRBV28 | TGTGCCAGCTTATTCTCCTCCGGGACAGGGATTGGCTACACCTTC | CASLFSSGTGIGYTF
TRBD2 | NA | TRBJ2-7 | TRBV7-9 | TGTGCCAGCAGCTCCACCGGGACTAGCGAGCAGTACTTC | CASSSTGTSEQYF
TRBD2 | NA | TRBJ2-7 | TRBV7-3 | TGTGCCAGCAGCTTAGCTAGCGGGAGTACCTACGAGCAGTACTTC | CASSLASGSTYEQYF
TRBD2 | once | TRBJ2-1 | TRBV7-2 | TGTGCCAGCAGCTTTGGCCGGGGGGGGCTGTTTGAGCAGTTCTTC | CASSFGRGGLFEQFF
NA | NA | TRBJ1-1 | TRBV28 | TGTGCCAGCAGTTTTGGCCCACAGGAGGGCACTGAAGCTTTCTTT | CASSFGPQEGTEAFF
TRBD2 | NA | TRBJ2-7 | TRBV6-5 | TGTGCCAGCACCCGACTAGCGGGACGATACGAGCAGTACTTC | CASTRLAGRYEQYF
NA | NA | TRBJ1-3 | TRBV18 | TGTGCCAGCTCACCACCCCCCACAGGCGACCGTGGAAGAAACACCATATATTTT | CASSPPPTGDRGRNTIYF
TRBD2 | NA | TRBJ2-1 | TRBV2 | TGTGCCAGCCGAACTAGCGGGCAATCCTACAATGAGCAGTTCTTC | CASRTSGQSYNEQFF
TRBD1 | NA | TRBJ1-1 | TRBV18 | TGTGCCAGCTCACAGGACAGGGGGGACACTGAAGCTTTCTTT | CASSQDRGDTEAFF
TRBD1 | NA | TRBJ2-7 | TRBV28 | TGTGCCAGCAGTCTTGGGACAGGGCCCTACGAGCAGTACTTC | CASSLGTGPYEQYF
NA | NA | TRBJ1-5 | TRBV15 | TGTGCCACCAGCATTCTCAGGGGACAGCCCCAGCATTTT | CATSILRGQPQHF
TRBD1 | NA | TRBJ2-7 | TRBV10-3 | TGTGCCATCAGTGAAAGACAGGGTAACACCTACGAGCAGTACTTC | CAISERQGNTYEQYF
TRBD2 | NA | TRBJ2-1 | TRBV7-3 | TGTGCCAGCAGCTTAGGTGGCGGGAGGGATGAGCAGTTCTTC | CASSLGGGRDEQFF
NA | NA | TRBJ2-1 | TRBV7-9 | TGTGCCAGCAGCCCGGACGGAGGGGCAGTAGACAATGAGCAGTTCTTC | CASSPDGGAVDNEQFF
NA | once | TRBJ2-5 | TRBV5-1 | TGCGCCAGCAGCTTGGGGACAGCGGAGACCCAGTACTTC | CASSLGTAETQYF
TRBD1 | NA | TRBJ1-2 | TRBV7-2 | TGTGCCAGCAGCATGGACAGGGCGAACTATGGCTACACCTTC | CASSMDRANYGYTF